Below, 5 T cell receptor beta chains from the same sample are listed, as sequenced in a study of post-analysis software for immune sequencing data. No antigens are known for them. The authors incorporated unique molecular identifiers into the TCR beta cDNA libraries. TCRdb itself ran the PCR reads through MiXCR, one entry per CDR3 protein. The top ten clones hold under 15% of a sample with 350,000 to 450,000 distinct CDR3 sequences, around 37% of them seen once. General study findings and limits: In patients, 4 to 6 TRBV segments were more frequent than in controls, with TRBV5-6, TRBV5-1 and TRBV20-1 among them.

Sequencing was carried out using blood. These receptors were collected from a girl between 5 and 17 years old with multiple sclerosis.

Only a few counts were recorded for this clonotype. V usage is TRBV20-1 and J usage is TRBJ2-1; no reliable D call. Germline assignment: CDR1 DFQATT and CDR2 SNEGSKA (reference sequence). V was shortened by 5 bases and J by 11 bases, with 13 bases between the two germline ends. The CDR3 loop spans 11 amino acids. DNA of the CDR3: TGCAGTGCTCCTGTATCCGCTAAGCAGTTCTTC. Its protein product is CSAPVSAKQFF.

As concerns this clonotype: Possible read error: a much larger clone is one base away. The gene calls are TRBV6-5 and TRBJ1-2; 10 bases agree with TRBD1. V trimming: 7 bases; J trimming: 6 bases; junction bases outside the gene matches: 8. This CDR3 comprises 14 residues. CDR1 is MNHEY, CDR2 SVGAGI, per germline. CDR3 sequence reads: CASTRDRGRNGYTF. CDR3 coding DNA: TGTGCCAGCACCAGAGACAGGGGGCGGAATGGCTACACCTTC.

The table lists this clonotype with many counts. Mismatch with germline at one junction end may stem from a read error. The chain links TRBV5-1 to TRBJ2-5; D uncertain. The length of the CDR3 is 11 residues. Germline CDR1 and CDR2: SGHRS and YFSETQ. CDR3: CASSFLETQYF. CDR3 DNA sequence: TGTGCCAGCAGTTTTTTAGAGACCCAGTACTTC.

The rearrangement links TRBV2 to TRBJ2-7; D unclear. The germline CDR1 and CDR2 sequences are SNHLY and FYNNEI. The CDR3 is 14 amino acids. Deletions cut 2 bases from V and 1 base from J, with 9 bases between. CDR3 bases: TGTGCCAGCAGTGAACTGGGCCCTTCCTACGAGCAGTACTTC. Its protein product is CASSELGPSYEQYF.

V and J are TRBV7-3 and TRBJ1-1; D is possibly TRBD1 (5 bases). The CDR3 spans 13 residues. V lost 6 bases, J lost 5 bases, and 13 bases lay in between. CDR1 is SGHTA, CDR2 FQGTGA, per germline. The DNA for the CDR3 is TGTGCCAGCAGTCGCGACCGGGGGACTGAAGCTTTCTTT. The encoded protein is CASSRDRGTEAFF.